Each of the 27 T cell receptor beta chains below was sequenced from the same sample in a study of cytomegalovirus exposure and HLA in healthy donors. Assay: immunoSEQ multiplex PCR; the TCRdb copy retains only in-frame clones and omits some. The data contain 150,000 to 200,000 clones, 91% of them seen just once; the ten biggest clones take up approximately 3%. Sequencing was done on a sample of PBMCs. These receptors originate from a woman aged 18-29 years in good health and CMV-seropositive.

V and J are TRBV30 and TRBJ2-1; 7 bases fit TRBD2. Germline V gives CDR1 GTSNPN, CDR2 SVGIG (reference sequence). The CDR3 has 13 residues. Losses at the gene ends were 6 bases for V and 3 bases for J; bases not matched to a gene: 5. The CDR3 DNA sequence: TGTGCCTGCCTCGGGGAGGGCTACAATGAGCAGTTCTTC. It translates to CACLGEGYNEQFF.

V is TRBV2 and J is TRBJ2-5, with 10 positions matching TRBD2. CDR1 and CDR2 (germline): SNHLY, FYNNEI. This CDR3 spans 15 amino acids. J was trimmed by 4 bases and V by 5 bases; bases with no gene match: 7. The CDR3 sequence: CASSLSGGDRETQYF. The CDR3 DNA sequence: TGTGCCAGCAGTTTGAGCGGGGGGGACCGAGAGACCCAGTACTTC.

The V call is TRBV6-6, the J call TRBJ1-1; weak D call: TRBD1 (6 bases). The V and J ends lost 2 bases and 6 bases respectively, with 10 bases between them. The CDR3 loop spans 13 amino acids. The germline V gene has CDR1 MNHNY and CDR2 SVGAGI (reference sequence). CDR3 residues: CASSYTAGAEAFF. Written as DNA, the CDR3 is TGTGCCAGCAGTTACACCGCAGGGGCTGAAGCTTTCTTT.

The chain joins TRBV5-1 to TRBJ1-5, with TRBD1 matching over 9 bases. The V segment lost 4 bases and the J segment 4 bases; nucleotides outside the gene matches: 21. The CDR3 sequence is 20 residues long. Germline V gene sequence: CDR1 SGHRS, CDR2 YFSETQ. The CDR3 DNA reads as TGCGCCAGCAGCCACGCCCACCGGGGACAGGGTAAGGCAGAGAATCAGCCCCAGCATTTT. Translating it yields CASSHAHRGQGKAENQPQHF.

The chain combines TRBV27 with TRBJ2-7; 8 nucleotides agree with TRBD1. The V gene's germline CDR1 is MNHEY and CDR2 SMNVEV (reference sequence). This CDR3 has 14 residues. Unmatched junction bases numbered 4, after V lost 5 bases and J lost 1 base. CDR3 amino acids: CASSRGQGSYEQYF. The DNA of the CDR3 is TGTGCCAGCAGTCGCGGACAGGGATCCTACGAGCAGTACTTC.

This clone was seen only once. The rearrangement links TRBV20-1 to TRBJ2-7, with D maybe TRBD1 (5 bases). CDR1 and CDR2 from the germline V gene are DFQATT and SNEGSKA (reference sequence). The CDR3 extends over 11 amino acids. The germline V and J ends were trimmed by 6 bases and 4 bases, with 10 bases remaining between them. The CDR3 bases are TGCAGTGCCCGGACACAATACGAGCAGTACTTC. It codes for CSARTQYEQYF.

The chain is built from TRBV5-1 and TRBJ2-2, with 11 nucleotides matching TRBD2. V gave up 0 bases and J gave up 2 bases; unmatched junction bases: 0. The CDR3 is made up of 16 amino acids. Germline CDR1 SGHRS, CDR2 YFSETQ. As DNA, the CDR3 is TGCGCCAGCAGCTTGGGACTAGCGGGAAACACCGGGGAGCTGTTTTTT. It yields the protein CASSLGLAGNTGELFF.

V gene TRBV25-1 combines with J gene TRBJ1-2; D unclear. The CDR3 extends over 12 amino acids. Germline values: CDR1 MGHDK, CDR2 SYGVNS. V gave up 3 bases and J gave up 4 bases, with 6 bases separating them. CDR3 sequence (DNA): TGTGCCAGCAGTGATCGTTTCTATGGCTACACCTTC. This sequence encodes CASSDRFYGYTF.

The V and J genes are TRBV30 and TRBJ1-1, with D unclear. The CDR3 has 15 amino acids. The V end was cut by 0 bases, the J end by 5 bases, with 16 bases between. Germline CDR1 GTSNPN, CDR2 SVGIG (reference sequence). CDR3 sequence: CAWSVLGSGRTEAFF. The CDR3 region has the DNA TGTGCCTGGAGTGTACTGGGCAGCGGGCGGACTGAAGCTTTCTTT.

V gene TRBV5-1 combines with J gene TRBJ1-1; TRBD1 agrees at 7 bases. The CDR3 contains 15 residues. Germline CDR1 is SGHRS and CDR2 is YFSETQ. J lost 1 base, V lost 4 bases, and 7 bases had no gene match. The CDR3: CASSLTGDSNTEAFF. DNA for the CDR3: TGCGCCAGCAGCCTAACAGGGGATTCGAACACTGAAGCTTTCTTT.

This clone appeared once. J is TRBJ2-7 and V is TRBV7-9; D gene ambiguous. From germline, CDR1 is SEHNR and CDR2 FQNEAQ (reference sequence). V dropped 2 bases and J dropped 4 bases, with 6 bases sitting between them. The CDR3 has 12 residues. The CDR3 bases are TGTGCCAGCAGCTTATTTCAATACGAGCAGTACTTC. As protein: CASSLFQYEQYF.

This sequence joins TRBV6-5 and TRBJ2-3; 8 bases match TRBD2. Germline V CDR1 and CDR2: MNHEY, SVGAGI. V dropped 1 base and J dropped 2; count of bases not matched to a gene: 5. CDR3 size: 16 residues. CDR3: CASSYLAAGATDTQYF. Written as DNA, the CDR3 is TGTGCCAGCAGTTACTTGGCAGCGGGGGCCACAGATACGCAGTATTTT.

The gene calls are TRBV28 and TRBJ1-5; 9 bases line up with TRBD1. This CDR3 has 16 residues. Germline CDR1 reads MDHEN; CDR2 reads SYDVKM. V was pared by 4 bases and J by 3 bases, with 7 bases of the junction left unmatched. CDR3 DNA: TGTGCCAGCAGTTACGAACAGGGGGCGCCCAATCAGCCCCAGCATTTT. Its protein product is CASSYEQGAPNQPQHF. Full variable domain (missing parts from reference TRBV28 and TRBJ1-5): DVKVTQSSRYLVKRTGEKVFLECVQDMDHENMFWYRQDPGLGLRLIYFSYDVKMKEKGDIPEGYSVSREKKERFSLILESASTNQTSMYLCASSYEQGAPNQPQHFGDGTRLSIL.

This chain joins TRBV7-2 and TRBJ1-1, with D perhaps TRBD1 (5 bases). The ends were cut back, 3 bases at V and 1 base at J, with 9 bases in the middle. The CDR3 totals 14 residues. Germline V gene data show CDR1 as SGHTA and CDR2 as FQGNSA. The CDR3 bases are TGTGCCAGCAGCTTTACAGGCCAGAACACTGAAGCTTTCTTT. This encodes CASSFTGQNTEAFF.

The chain employs TRBV5-4 and TRBJ2-3, with a weak D call TRBD2 (6 bases). Germline V lookup: CDR1 SGHNT, CDR2 YYREEE (reference sequence). CDR3 length: 16 amino acids. Deletions cut 4 bases from V and 1 base from J, with 16 bases between. DNA for the CDR3: TGTGCCAGCAGCCCAGGGACTTCTCCAGGCACAGATACGCAGTATTTT. It encodes CASSPGTSPGTDTQYF.

This clone appeared once. The chain uses TRBV7-9 and TRBJ2-1; tentative D call: TRBD1 (6 bases). Trimming shortened V by 5 bases and J by 1 base, and 12 bases separated the two germline ends. This CDR3 comprises 15 residues. CDR1 is SEHNR, CDR2 FQNEAQ, per germline (reference sequence). The CDR3 DNA follows: TGTGCCAGCAGCCCCGGACAGATTTCCTACAATGAGCAGTTCTTC. Protein product: CASSPGQISYNEQFF.

The chain is built from TRBV30 and TRBJ1-1; a weak D match, TRBD1 (5 bases). Trimming cost V 3 bases and J 10 bases, with 12 bases left between them. The length of the CDR3 is 11 residues. The germline V gene encodes CDR1 GTSNPN and CDR2 SVGIG (reference sequence). The CDR3 DNA reads TGTGCCTGGAGAATGGGGCAAGGAGCTTTCTTT. Amino acid sequence: CAWRMGQGAFF.

The chain couples TRBV2 to TRBJ1-5; TRBD1 aligns across 8 bases. The trim removed 4 bases at V and 6 bases at J, leaving 5 bases unmatched. Germline V CDR1 and CDR2: SNHLY, FYNNEI. CDR3 length: 14 amino acids. The CDR3 region is CASSAQGGSQPQHF. The CDR3 bases are TGTGCCAGCAGTGCACAGGGGGGGAGTCAGCCCCAGCATTTT.

This chain connects TRBV6-5 to TRBJ2-2; the match to TRBD1 covers 9 bases. The ends lost 2 bases at V and 4 bases at J; junction bases unmatched: 5. From germline, CDR1 is MNHEY and CDR2 SVGAGI. The CDR3 has 16 residues. The CDR3 sequence: CASSYRWTGVTGELFF. The CDR3 DNA sequence: TGTGCCAGCAGTTACCGCTGGACAGGGGTCACCGGGGAGCTGTTTTTT.

The genes are TRBV4-1 and TRBJ2-3; 14 positions match TRBD2. J lost 13 bases, V lost 4 bases, and 7 bases had no gene match. Germline V CDR1 and CDR2: MGHRA, YSYEKL. This CDR3 contains 14 residues. CDR3 residues: CASSLGTSGSFKYF. The CDR3 DNA follows: TGCGCCAGCAGCCTAGGGACTAGCGGGAGTTTTAAGTATTTT.

This sequence joins TRBV5-4 and TRBJ2-7; maybe TRBD1 (5 bases). Trimming stripped 4 bases from V and 11 bases from J, with 19 bases between. The CDR3 is made up of 13 amino acids. Per the germline V gene, CDR1 is SGHNT and CDR2 is YYREEE (reference sequence). CDR3 in DNA: TGTGCCAGCAGCCCGAAATGGCAGGGTTTGGAGTACTTC. Amino acids: CASSPKWQGLEYF.

The gene calls are TRBV5-6 and TRBJ1-1, with D possibly TRBD1 on 5 matching bases. The CDR3 totals 14 residues. Germline V gene data show CDR1 as SGHDT and CDR2 as YYEEEE. Trimming removed 0 bases from V and 4 bases from J, with 10 bases in between. The DNA for the CDR3 is TGTGCCAGCAGCTTGGTAGGGGATATCACTGAAGCTTTCTTT. Its translation: CASSLVGDITEAFF. Together with reference TRBV5-6 and TRBJ1-1, the CDR3 gives the full variable domain: DAGVTQSPTHLIKTRGQQVTLRCSPKSGHDTVSWYQQALGQGPQFIFQYYEEEERQRGNFPDRFSGHQFPNYSSELNVNALLLGDSALYLCASSLVGDITEAFFGQGTRLTVV.

This clone came up once. The gene calls are TRBV10-2 and TRBJ1-6; 7 bases match TRBD1. Trimming removed 9 bases from V and 9 bases from J; junction bases left unmatched: 11. Germline V CDR1 and CDR2: WSHSY, SAAADI. This CDR3 comprises 14 residues. The CDR3 here is CASSLQGEGSPLHF. CDR3 DNA: TGCGCCAGTTCCCTTCAGGGGGAAGGTTCACCCCTCCACTTT.

This rearrangement joins TRBV5-1 to TRBJ1-1; 7 positions agree with TRBD1. CDR3 length equals 13 residues. V gave up 3 bases and J gave up 7 bases; unmatched junction bases: 6. Germline assignment: CDR1 SGHRS and CDR2 YFSETQ. Here the CDR3 reads CASSSGQYIEAFF. CDR3 sequence (DNA): TGCGCCAGCAGCTCGGGACAGTATATTGAAGCTTTCTTT.

The V and J genes are TRBV6-6 and TRBJ2-3, with TRBD2 matching 8 bases. The CDR3 loop spans 16 amino acids. Germline V CDR1 and CDR2: MNHNY, SVGAGI (reference sequence). Germline trimming cut 8 bases from V and 2 bases from J; bases unmatched to any gene: 12. CDR3 DNA: TGTGCCAGCGGTCCGGCGCGGGGGGCCCCCACAGATACGCAGTATTTT. Translated: CASGPARGAPTDTQYF.

This rearrangement joins TRBV28 to TRBJ2-7; 7 positions match TRBD1. This CDR3 comprises 12 residues. The J segment lost 9 bases and the V segment lost 6 bases, leaving 8 bases of the junction unmatched. Per the germline V gene, CDR1 is MDHEN and CDR2 is SYDVKM. CDR3 sequence reads: CASSPSAGGQYF. The CDR3 region has the DNA TGTGCCAGCAGCCCGTCCGCAGGGGGGCAGTACTTC. Using reference TRBV28 and TRBJ2-7 for the parts outside the CDR3, the full variable domain is DVKVTQSSRYLVKRTGEKVFLECVQDMDHENMFWYRQDPGLGLRLIYFSYDVKMKEKGDIPEGYSVSREKKERFSLILESASTNQTSMYLCASSPSAGGQYFGPGTRLTVT.

The CDR3 DNA reads TGTGCCAGCAGCTTGGATCAGGGGGCGAGATACGAGCAGTACTTC. Translation gives CASSLDQGARYEQYF. The rearrangement uses TRBV5-4 and TRBJ2-7, with 8 positions matching TRBD1. The CDR3 is 15 residues long. The ends lost 0 bases at V and 4 bases at J; junction bases unmatched: 6. Germline CDR1 reads SGHNT; CDR2 reads YYREEE (reference sequence).